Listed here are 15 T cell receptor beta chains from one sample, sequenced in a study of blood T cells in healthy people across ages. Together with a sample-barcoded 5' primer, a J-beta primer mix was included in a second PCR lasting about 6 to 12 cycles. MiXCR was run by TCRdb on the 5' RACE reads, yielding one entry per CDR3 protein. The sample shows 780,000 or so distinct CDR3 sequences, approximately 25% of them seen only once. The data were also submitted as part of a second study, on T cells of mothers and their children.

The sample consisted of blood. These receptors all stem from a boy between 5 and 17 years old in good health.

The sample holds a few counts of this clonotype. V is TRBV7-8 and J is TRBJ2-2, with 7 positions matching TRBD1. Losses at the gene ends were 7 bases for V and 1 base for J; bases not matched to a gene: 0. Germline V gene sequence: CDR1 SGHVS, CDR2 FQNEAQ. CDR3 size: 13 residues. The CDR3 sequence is CASNRGNTGELFF. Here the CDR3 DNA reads TGTGCCAGCAACAGGGGGAACACCGGGGAGCTGTTTTTT.

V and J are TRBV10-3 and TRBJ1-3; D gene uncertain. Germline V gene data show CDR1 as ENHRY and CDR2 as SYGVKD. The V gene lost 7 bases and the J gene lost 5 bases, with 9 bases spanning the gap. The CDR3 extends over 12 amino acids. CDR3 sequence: CAITAERNTIYF. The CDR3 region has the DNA TGTGCCATCACCGCGGAGAGAAACACCATATATTTT.

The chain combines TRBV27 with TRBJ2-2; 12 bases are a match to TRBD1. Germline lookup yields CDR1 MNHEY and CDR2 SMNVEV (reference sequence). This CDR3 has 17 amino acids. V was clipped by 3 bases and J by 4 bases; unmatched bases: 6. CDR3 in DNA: TGTGCCAGCAGTTTGGGACAGGGGGCGCGTGCCACCGGGGAGCTGTTTTTT. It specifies CASSLGQGARATGELFF.

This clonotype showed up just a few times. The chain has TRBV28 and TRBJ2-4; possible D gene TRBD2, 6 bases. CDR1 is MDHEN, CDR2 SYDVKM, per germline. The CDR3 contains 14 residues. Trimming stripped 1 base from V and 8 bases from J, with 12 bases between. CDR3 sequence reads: CASSLFFSGDIQYF. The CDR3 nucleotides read TGTGCCAGCAGTTTATTCTTCTCGGGAGACATTCAGTACTTC.

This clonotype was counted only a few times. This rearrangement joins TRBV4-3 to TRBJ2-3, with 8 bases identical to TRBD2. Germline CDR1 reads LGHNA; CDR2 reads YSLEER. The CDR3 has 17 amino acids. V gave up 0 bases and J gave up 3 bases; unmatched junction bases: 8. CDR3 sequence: CASSQETGTRYTDTQYF. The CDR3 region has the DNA TGCGCCAGCAGCCAAGAAACCGGGACTAGGTATACAGATACGCAGTATTTT.

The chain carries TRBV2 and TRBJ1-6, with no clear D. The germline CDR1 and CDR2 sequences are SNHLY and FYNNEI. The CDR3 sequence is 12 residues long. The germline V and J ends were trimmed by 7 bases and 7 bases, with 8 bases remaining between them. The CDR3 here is CASNLGNSPLHF. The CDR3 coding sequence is TGTGCCAGCAATCTGGGAAATTCACCCCTCCACTTT.

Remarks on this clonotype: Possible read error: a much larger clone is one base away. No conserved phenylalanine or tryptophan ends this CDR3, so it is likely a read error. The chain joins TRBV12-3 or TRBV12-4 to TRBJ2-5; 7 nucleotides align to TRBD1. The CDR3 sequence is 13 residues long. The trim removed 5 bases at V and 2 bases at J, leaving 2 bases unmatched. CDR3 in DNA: TGTGCCAGCAGTCAGACAGGGCAAGAGACCCAGTACCTC. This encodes CASSQTGQETQYL.

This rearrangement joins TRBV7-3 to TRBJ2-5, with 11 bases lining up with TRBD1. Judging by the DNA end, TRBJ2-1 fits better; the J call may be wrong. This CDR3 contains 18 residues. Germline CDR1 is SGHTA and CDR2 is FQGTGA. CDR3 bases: TGTGCCAGCAGCTTATCCCGGCCCGGACAGGGGGCCGTCAATGAGCAGTTCTTC. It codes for CASSLSRPGQGAVNEQFF.

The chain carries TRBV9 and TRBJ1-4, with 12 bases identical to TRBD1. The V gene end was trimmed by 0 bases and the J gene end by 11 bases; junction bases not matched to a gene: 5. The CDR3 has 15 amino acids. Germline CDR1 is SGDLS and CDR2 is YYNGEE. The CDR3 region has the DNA TGTGCCAGCAGCGTAGGAGGGACAGGGGGCCCGAAACTGTTTTTT. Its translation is CASSVGGTGGPKLFF.

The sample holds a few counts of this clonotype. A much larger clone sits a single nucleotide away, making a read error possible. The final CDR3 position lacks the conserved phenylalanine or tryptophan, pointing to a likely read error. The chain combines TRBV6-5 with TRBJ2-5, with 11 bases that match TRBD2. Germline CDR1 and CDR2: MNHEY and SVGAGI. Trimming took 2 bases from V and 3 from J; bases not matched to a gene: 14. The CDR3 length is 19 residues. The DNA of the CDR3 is TGTGCCAGCAGTTACCCCAATAGCGGGAGGGCCGCGATCGAAGAGACCCAGTACCTC. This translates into CASSYPNSGRAAIEETQYL.

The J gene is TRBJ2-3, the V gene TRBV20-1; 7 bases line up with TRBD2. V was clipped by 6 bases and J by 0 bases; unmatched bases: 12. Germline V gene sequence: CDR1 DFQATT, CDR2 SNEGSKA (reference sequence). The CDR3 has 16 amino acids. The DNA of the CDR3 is TGCAGTGCGGTCGAACCTTCTAGCGGAAGCACAGATACGCAGTATTTT. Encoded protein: CSAVEPSSGSTDTQYF.

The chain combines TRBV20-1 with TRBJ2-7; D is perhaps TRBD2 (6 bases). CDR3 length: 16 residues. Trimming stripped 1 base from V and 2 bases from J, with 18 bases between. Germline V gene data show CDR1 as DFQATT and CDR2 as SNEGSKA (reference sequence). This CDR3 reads CSARGRLGQWTYEQYF. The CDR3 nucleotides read TGCAGTGCTAGAGGGAGACTAGGGCAGTGGACCTACGAGCAGTACTTC.

The CDR3 region is CASSTGGAETQYF. In DNA form, the CDR3 reads TGTGCCAGCAGTACAGGGGGCGCCGAGACCCAGTACTTC. The chain employs TRBV27 and TRBJ2-5; 9 nucleotides match TRBD1. The CDR3 length is 13 residues. J gave up 5 bases and V 5 bases, and 3 bases lay outside the gene matches. From germline, CDR1 is MNHEY and CDR2 SMNVEV (reference sequence).

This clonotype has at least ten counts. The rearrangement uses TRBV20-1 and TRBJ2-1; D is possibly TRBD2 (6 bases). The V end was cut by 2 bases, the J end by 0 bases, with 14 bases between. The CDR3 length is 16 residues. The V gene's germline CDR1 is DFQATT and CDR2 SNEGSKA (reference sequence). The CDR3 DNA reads TGCAGTGCTAGAAACCCTAGCGCACACTCCTACAATGAGCAGTTCTTC. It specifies CSARNPSAHSYNEQFF.

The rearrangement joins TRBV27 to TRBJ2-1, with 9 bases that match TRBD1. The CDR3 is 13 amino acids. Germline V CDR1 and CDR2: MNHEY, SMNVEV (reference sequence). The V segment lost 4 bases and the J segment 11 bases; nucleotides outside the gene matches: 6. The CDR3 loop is CASSSKTGGKQFF. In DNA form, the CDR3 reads TGTGCCAGCAGTTCGAAGACAGGGGGTAAGCAGTTCTTC.